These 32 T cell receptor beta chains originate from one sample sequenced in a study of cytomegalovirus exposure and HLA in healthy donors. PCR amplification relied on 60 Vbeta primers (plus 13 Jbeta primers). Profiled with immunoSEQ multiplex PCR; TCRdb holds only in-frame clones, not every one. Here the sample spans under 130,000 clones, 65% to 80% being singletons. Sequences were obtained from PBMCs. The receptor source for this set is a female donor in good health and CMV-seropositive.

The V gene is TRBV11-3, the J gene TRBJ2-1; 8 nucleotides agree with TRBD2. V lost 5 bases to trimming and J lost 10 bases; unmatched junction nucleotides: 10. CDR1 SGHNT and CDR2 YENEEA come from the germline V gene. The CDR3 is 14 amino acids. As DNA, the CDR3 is TGTGCCAGCAGCCCGAGGCCGGGACTAGTAGAGCAGTTCTTC. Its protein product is CASSPRPGLVEQFF.

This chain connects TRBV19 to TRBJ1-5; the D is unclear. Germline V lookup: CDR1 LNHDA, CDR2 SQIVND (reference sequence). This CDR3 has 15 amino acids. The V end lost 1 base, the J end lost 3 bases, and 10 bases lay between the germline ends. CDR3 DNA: TGTGCCAGTAGTATAGGGTCAGGAAACAATCAGCCCCAGCATTTT. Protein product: CASSIGSGNNQPQHF.

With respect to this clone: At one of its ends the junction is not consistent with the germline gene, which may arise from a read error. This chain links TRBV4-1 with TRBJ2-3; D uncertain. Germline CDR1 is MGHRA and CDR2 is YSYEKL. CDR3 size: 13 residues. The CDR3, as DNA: TGCGCCAACAGCCAAGATCAAGCGAGTACGCAGTATTTT. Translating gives CANSQDQASTQYF.

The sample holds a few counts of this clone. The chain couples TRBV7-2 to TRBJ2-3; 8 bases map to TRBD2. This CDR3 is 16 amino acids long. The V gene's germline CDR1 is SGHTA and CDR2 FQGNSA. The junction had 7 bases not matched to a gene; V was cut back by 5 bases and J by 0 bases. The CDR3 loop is CASSPSGGASTDTQYF. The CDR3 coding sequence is TGTGCCAGCAGCCCCAGCGGGGGTGCTAGCACAGATACGCAGTATTTT.

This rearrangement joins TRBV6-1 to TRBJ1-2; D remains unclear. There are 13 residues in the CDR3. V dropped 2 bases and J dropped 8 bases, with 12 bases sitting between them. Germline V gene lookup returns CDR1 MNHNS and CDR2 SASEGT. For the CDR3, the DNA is TGTGCCAGCAGTGAAAGCCTCCTTTGGGGCTACACCTTC. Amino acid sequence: CASSESLLWGYTF.

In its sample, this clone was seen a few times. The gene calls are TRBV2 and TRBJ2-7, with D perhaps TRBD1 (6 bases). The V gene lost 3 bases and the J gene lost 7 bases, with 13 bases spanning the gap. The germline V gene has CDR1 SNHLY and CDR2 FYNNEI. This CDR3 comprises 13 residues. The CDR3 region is CASSDRGLGEQYF. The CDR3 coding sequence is TGTGCCAGCAGTGACAGGGGATTGGGGGAGCAGTACTTC.

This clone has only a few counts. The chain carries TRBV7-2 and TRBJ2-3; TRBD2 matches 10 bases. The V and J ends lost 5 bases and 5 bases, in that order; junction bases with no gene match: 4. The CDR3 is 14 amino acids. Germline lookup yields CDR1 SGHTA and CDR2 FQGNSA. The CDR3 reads CASSPSSGGDTQYF. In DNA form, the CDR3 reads TGTGCCAGCAGCCCCTCTAGCGGGGGAGATACGCAGTATTTT.

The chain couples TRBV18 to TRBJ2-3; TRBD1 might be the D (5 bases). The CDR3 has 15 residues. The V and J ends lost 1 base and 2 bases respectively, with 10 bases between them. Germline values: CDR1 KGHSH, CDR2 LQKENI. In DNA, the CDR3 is TGTGCCAGCTCACCACGTGACAGCGCCACAGATACGCAGTATTTT. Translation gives CASSPRDSATDTQYF.

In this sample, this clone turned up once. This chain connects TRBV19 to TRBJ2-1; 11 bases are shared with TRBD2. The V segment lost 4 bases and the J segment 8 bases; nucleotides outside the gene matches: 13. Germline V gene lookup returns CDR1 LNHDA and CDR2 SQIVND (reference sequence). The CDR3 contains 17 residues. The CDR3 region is CASSTLLAGGRRDEQFF. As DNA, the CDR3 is TGTGCCAGTAGTACGCTCCTAGCGGGGGGCCGTCGGGATGAGCAGTTCTTC.

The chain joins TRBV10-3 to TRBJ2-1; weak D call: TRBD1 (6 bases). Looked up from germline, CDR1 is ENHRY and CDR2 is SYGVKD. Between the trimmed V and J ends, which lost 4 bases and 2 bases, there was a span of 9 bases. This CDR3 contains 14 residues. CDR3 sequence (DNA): TGTGCCATCAGTGTAGGGACAACCTACAATGAGCAGTTCTTC. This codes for CAISVGTTYNEQFF.

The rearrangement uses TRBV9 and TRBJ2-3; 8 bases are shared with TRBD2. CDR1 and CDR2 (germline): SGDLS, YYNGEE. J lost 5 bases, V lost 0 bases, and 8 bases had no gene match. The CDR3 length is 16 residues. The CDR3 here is CASSVELREGGDTQYF. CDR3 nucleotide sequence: TGTGCCAGCAGCGTAGAGCTTCGGGAGGGGGGAGATACGCAGTATTTT.

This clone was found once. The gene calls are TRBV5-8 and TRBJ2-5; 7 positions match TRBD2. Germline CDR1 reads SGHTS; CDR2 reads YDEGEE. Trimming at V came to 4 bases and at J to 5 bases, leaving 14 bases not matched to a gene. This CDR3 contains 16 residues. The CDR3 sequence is CASSPGSRLAVETQYF. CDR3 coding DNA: TGTGCCAGCAGCCCCGGCTCGAGACTAGCTGTGGAGACCCAGTACTTC.

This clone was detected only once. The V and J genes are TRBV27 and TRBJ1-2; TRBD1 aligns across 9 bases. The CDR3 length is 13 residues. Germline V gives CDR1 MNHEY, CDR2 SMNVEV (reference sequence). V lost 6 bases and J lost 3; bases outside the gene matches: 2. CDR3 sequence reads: CASRRTGDYGYTF. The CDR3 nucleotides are TGTGCCAGCAGACGGACAGGGGACTATGGCTACACCTTC.

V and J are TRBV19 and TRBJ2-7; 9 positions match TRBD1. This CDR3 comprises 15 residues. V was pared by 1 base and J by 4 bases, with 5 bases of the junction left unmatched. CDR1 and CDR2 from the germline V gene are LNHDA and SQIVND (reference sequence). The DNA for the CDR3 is TGTGCCAGTAGTATAGCGGGACAGGGTCGGTACGAGCAGTACTTC. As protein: CASSIAGQGRYEQYF.

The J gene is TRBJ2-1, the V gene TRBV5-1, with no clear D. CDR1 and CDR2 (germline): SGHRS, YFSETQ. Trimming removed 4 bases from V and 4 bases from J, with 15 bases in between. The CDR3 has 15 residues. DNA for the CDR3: TGCGCCAGCAGCCATGGCCGTGGTGTTTACAATGAGCAGTTCTTC. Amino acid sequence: CASSHGRGVYNEQFF.

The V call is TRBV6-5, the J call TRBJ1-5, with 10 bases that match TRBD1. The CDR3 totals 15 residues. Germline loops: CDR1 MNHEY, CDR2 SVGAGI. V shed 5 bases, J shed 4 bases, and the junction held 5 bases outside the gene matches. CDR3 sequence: CASSKDRGTNQPQHF. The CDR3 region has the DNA TGTGCCAGCAGTAAGGACAGGGGGACGAATCAGCCCCAGCATTTT.

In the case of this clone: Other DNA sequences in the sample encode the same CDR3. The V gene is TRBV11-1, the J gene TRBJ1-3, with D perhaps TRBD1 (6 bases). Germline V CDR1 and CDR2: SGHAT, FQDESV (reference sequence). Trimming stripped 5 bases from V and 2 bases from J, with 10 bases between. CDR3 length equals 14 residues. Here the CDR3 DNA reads TGTGCCAGCAGCCTCGACAGGCCTGGAAACACCATATATTTT. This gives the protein CASSLDRPGNTIYF.

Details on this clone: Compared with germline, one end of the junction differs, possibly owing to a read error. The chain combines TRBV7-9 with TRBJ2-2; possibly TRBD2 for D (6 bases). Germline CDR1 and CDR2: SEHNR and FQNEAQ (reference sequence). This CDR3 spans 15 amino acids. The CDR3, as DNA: TGTGCCAGCAGAGAGACCGCCTTAAACACCGGGGGGCTGTTTTTT. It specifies CASRETALNTGGLFF.

CDR3: CATSREFGSYNEQFF. CDR3 sequence (DNA): TGTGCCACCAGCAGGGAGTTTGGGTCCTACAATGAGCAGTTCTTC. This chain connects TRBV15 to TRBJ2-1; D remains unclear. Deletions cut 3 bases from V and 1 base from J, with 10 bases between. The CDR3 is made up of 15 amino acids. In germline, CDR1 is LNHNV, CDR2 YYDKDF (reference sequence).

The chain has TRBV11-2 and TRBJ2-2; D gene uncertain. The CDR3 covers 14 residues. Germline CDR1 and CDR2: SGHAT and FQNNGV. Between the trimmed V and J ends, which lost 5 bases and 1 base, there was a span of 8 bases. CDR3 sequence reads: CASSPIRNTGELFF. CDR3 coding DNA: TGTGCCAGCAGCCCAATCAGGAACACCGGGGAGCTGTTTTTT.

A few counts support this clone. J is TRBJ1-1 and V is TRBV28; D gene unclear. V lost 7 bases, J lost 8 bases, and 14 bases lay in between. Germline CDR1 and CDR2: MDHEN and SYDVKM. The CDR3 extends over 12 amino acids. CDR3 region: CASTQTGGEAFF. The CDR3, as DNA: TGTGCCAGCACCCAGACTGGAGGGGAAGCTTTCTTT.

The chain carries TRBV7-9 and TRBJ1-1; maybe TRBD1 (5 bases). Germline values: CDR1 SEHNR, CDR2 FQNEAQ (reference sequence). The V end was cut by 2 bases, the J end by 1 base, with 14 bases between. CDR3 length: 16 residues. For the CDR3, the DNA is TGTGCCAGCAGCTTACAGGGTTGGAGTAAGAACACTGAAGCTTTCTTT. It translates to CASSLQGWSKNTEAFF.

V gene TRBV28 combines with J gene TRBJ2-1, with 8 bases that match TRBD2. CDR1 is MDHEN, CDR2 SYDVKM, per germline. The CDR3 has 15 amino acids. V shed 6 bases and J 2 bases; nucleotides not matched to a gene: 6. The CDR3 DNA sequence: TGTGCCAGCAGCACGAGCGGGGGACCCTACAATGAGCAGTTCTTC. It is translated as CASSTSGGPYNEQFF.

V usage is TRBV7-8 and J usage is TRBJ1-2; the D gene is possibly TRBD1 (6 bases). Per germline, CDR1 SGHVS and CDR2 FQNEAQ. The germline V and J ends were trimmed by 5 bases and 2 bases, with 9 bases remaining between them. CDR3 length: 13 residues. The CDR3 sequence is CASSQDRNYGYTF. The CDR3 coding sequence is TGTGCCAGCAGCCAGGACAGAAACTATGGCTACACCTTC. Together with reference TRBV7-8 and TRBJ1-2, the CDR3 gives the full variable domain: GAGVSQSPRYKVAKRGQDVALRCDPISGHVSLFWYQQALGQGPEFLTYFQNEAQLDKSGLPSDRFFAERPEGSVSTLKIQRTQQEDSAVYLCASSQDRNYGYTFGSGTRLTVV.

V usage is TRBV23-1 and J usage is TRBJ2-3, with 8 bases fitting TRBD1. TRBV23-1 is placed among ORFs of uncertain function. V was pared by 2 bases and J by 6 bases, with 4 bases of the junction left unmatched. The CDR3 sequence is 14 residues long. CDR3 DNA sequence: TGCGCCAGCAGTCAACGGACAGGGTTTGATACGCAGTATTTT. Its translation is CASSQRTGFDTQYF.

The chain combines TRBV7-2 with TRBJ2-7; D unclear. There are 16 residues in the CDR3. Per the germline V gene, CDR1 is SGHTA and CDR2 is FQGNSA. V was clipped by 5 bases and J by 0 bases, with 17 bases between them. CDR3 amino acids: CASSRTRLLSSYEQYF. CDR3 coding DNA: TGTGCCAGCAGCCGAACGCGACTTCTAAGCTCCTACGAGCAGTACTTC.

The CDR3 here is CASSLVPLSTSGSSGEQFF. The CDR3 DNA reads as TGTGCCAGCAGCTTAGTACCCCTCTCGACTAGCGGGAGTTCGGGTGAGCAGTTCTTC. V is TRBV11-1 and J is TRBJ2-1, with 12 bases matching TRBD2. Germline assignment: CDR1 SGHAT and CDR2 FQDESV (reference sequence). CDR3 length: 19 amino acids. J was trimmed by 9 bases and V by 1 base; bases with no gene match: 16.

For the CDR3, the DNA is TGTGCCAGCAGCCTAAGACTAGCGGGGGGGCCAGATACGCAGTATTTT. Protein sequence: CASSLRLAGGPDTQYF. The gene calls are TRBV7-2 and TRBJ2-3; 14 bases are a match to TRBD2. Trimming at V came to 5 bases and at J to 4 bases, leaving 5 bases not matched to a gene. CDR3 length: 16 amino acids. The germline gives CDR1 SGHTA, CDR2 FQGNSA.

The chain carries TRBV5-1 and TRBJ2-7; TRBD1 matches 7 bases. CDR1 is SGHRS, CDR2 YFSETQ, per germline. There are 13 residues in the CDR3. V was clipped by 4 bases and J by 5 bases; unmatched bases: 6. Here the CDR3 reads CASSAGGSHEQYF. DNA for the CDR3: TGCGCCAGCAGCGCAGGGGGTTCCCACGAGCAGTACTTC.

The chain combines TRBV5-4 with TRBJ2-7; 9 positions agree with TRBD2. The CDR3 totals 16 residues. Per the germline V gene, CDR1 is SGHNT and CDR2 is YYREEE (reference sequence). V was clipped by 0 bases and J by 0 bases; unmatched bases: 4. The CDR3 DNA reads TGTGCCAGCAGCTTGGATATAGCGGGGGCCTCCTACGAGCAGTACTTC. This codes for CASSLDIAGASYEQYF.

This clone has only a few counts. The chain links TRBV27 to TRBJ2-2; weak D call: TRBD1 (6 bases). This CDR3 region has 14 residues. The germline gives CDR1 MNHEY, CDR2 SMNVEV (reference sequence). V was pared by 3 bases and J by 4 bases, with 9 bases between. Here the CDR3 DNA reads TGTGCCAGCAGTTTCTCAGGGGTCACCGGGGAGCTGTTTTTT. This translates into CASSFSGVTGELFF.

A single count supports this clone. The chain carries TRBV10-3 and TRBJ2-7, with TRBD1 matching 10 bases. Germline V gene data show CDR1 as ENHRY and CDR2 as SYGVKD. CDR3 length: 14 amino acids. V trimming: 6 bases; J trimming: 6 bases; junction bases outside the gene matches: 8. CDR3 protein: CAISRGQGGLEQYF. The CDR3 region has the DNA TGTGCCATCAGCCGCGGACAGGGGGGGCTCGAGCAGTACTTC.